The T cell receptor beta chain described here comes from a study of Graves' ophthalmopathy and Graves' hyperthyroidism. RNA transcripts provided the template for amplifying TCR beta CDR3 regions. The workflow started with a first-round RT-PCR run with HTBI primers and then moved on to a second-round multiplex PCR. TCRdb called the multiplex PCR reads again in MiXCR, with one record for every CDR3 protein. The sample consists of over a million distinct CDR3 sequences, 35% to 40% of them appearing once. This clonotype was seen a few times. V lost 0 bases and J 7 bases, leaving 13 bases between the germline ends. The CDR3 consists of 16 residues. Germline CDR1 and CDR2: MGHRA and YSYEKL.

The clonotype originates from an adult man with Graves' hyperthyroidism. V is TRBV4-1 and J is TRBJ1-6, with D uncertain. Sequenced material: peripheral blood or thyroid tissue (not recorded which). The CDR3 here is CASSQDVWEGNSPLHF. The DNA for the CDR3 is TGCGCCAGCAGCCAAGATGTATGGGAAGGGAATTCACCCCTCCACTTT.